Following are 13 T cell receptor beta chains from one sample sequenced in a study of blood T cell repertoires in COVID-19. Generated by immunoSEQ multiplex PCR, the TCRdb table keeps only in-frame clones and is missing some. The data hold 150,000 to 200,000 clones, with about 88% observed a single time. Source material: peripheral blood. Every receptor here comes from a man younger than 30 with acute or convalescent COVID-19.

The CDR3 loop reads CASSSNSGDRWFF. Here the CDR3 DNA reads TGCGCCAGCAGCAGTAATAGCGGGGACCGGTGGTTCTTC. The V and J genes are TRBV5-1 and TRBJ2-1, with 8 bases aligning to TRBD2. The CDR3 has 13 residues. The V gene's germline CDR1 is SGHRS and CDR2 YFSETQ. Trimming cost V 4 bases and J 15 bases; bases outside gene matches: 12.

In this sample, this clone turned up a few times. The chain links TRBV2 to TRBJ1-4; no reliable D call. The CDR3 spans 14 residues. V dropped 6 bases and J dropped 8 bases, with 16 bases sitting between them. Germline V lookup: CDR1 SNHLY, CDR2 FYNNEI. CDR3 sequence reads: CASRKELEREKLFF. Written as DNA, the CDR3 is TGTGCCAGCAGGAAGGAGCTGGAGAGGGAAAAACTGTTTTTT.

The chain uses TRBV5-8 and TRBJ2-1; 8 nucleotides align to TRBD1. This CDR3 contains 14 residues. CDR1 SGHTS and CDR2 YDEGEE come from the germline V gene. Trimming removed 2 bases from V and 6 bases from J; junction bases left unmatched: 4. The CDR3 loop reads CASSLGQGINEQFF. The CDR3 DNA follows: TGTGCCAGCAGCTTAGGACAGGGTATCAATGAGCAGTTCTTC.

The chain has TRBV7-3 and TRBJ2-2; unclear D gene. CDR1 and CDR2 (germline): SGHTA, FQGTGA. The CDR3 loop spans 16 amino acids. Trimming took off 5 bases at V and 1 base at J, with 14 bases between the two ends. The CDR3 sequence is CASSQLAPMNTGELFF. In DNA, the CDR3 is TGTGCCAGCAGCCAATTAGCTCCTATGAACACCGGGGAGCTGTTTTTT.

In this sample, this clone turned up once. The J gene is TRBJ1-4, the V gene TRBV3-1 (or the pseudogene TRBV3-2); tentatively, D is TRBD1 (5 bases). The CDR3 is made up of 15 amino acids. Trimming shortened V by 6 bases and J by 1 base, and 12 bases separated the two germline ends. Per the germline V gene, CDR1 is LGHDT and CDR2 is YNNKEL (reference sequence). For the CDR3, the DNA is TGTGCCAGCAGGGCGCAGGGAATAACTAATGAAAAACTGTTTTTT. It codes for CASRAQGITNEKLFF.

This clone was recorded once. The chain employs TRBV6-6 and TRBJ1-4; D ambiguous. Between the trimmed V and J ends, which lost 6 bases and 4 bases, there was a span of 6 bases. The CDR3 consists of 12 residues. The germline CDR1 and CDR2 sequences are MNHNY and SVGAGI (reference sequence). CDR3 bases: TGTGCCAGCAGCATACTTAATGAAAAACTGTTTTTT. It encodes CASSILNEKLFF.

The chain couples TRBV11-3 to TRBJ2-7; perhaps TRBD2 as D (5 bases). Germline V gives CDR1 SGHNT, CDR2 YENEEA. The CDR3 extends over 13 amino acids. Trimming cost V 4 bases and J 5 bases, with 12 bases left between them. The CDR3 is CASSYGPADEQYF. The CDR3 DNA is TGTGCCAGCAGCTACGGCCCAGCGGACGAGCAGTACTTC.

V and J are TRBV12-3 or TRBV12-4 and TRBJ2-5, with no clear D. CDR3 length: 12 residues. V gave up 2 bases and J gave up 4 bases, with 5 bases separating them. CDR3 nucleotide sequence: TGTGCCAGCAGTTTACTCGGAGAGACCCAGTACTTC. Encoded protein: CASSLLGETQYF.

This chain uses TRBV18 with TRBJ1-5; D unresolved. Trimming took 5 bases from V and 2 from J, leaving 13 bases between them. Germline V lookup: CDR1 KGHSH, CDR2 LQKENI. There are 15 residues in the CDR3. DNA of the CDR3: TGTGCCAGCTCAGCCGGCGGAGGAGGCAATCAGCCCCAGCATTTT. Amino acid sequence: CASSAGGGGNQPQHF.

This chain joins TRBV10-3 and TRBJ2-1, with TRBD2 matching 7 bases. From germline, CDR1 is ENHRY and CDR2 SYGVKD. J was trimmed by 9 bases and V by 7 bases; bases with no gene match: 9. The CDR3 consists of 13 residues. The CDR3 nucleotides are TGTGCCATCAACCAGCGGGGTCAGGGTGAGCAGTTCTTC. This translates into CAINQRGQGEQFF.

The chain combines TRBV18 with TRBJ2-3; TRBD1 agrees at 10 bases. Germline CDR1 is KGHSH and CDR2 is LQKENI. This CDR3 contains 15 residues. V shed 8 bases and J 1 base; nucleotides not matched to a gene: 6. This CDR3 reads CASTQGTGGTDTQYF. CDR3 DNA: TGTGCCAGCACACAAGGGACAGGGGGCACAGATACGCAGTATTTT.

The CDR3 DNA is TGTGCCAGCAGTGAAGGGCCCTCAGGCACTGAAGCTTTCTTT. It specifies CASSEGPSGTEAFF. The genes are TRBV6-1 and TRBJ1-1; D is ambiguous. Trimming pared 1 base from V and 4 bases from J, leaving 10 bases between. The CDR3 has 14 residues. CDR1 and CDR2 (germline): MNHNS, SASEGT.

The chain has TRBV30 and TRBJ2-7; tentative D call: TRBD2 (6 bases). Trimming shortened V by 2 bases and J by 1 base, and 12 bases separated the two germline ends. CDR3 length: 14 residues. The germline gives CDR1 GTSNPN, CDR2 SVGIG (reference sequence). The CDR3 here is CAWSPGLISYEQYF. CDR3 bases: TGTGCCTGGAGTCCGGGACTGATATCCTACGAGCAGTACTTC.